These 6 T cell receptor beta chains were sequenced from one sample in a study of human T cells and chemical hapten exposure. Using its own MiXCR run on the RACE reads, TCRdb lists one record per CDR3 protein. Among fewer than 500,000 distinct CDR3 sequences listed, about 4.8% were seen once. Time point of the sample: patch test 1, 2 weeks after DPC sensitization. Treatment here: therapeutic diphenylcyclopropenone sensitization with weekly scalp DPC. The sequencing used whole blood, collected in connection with sensitization to the hapten diphenylcyclopropenone (DPC). These receptors were collected from a woman between 45 and 65 years old with alopecia areata. Some clones in this sample may be carry-over from other donors' samples.

This clonotype came up a few times. The chain couples TRBV2 to TRBJ1-3; D is undetermined. V was clipped by 2 bases and J by 6 bases, with 5 bases between them. Looked up from germline, CDR1 is SNHLY and CDR2 is FYNNEI. The CDR3 sequence is 12 residues long. The CDR3 nucleotides are TGTGCCAGCAGTGAAAGCGCAAACACCATATATTTT. This sequence encodes CASSESANTIYF.

J is TRBJ2-1 and V is TRBV12-5, with 9 bases identical to TRBD1. This CDR3 region has 17 residues. Trimming took 2 bases from V and 6 from J; bases not matched to a gene: 11. Germline V gives CDR1 LGHNT, CDR2 FRNRAP. The CDR3 spells CASGLSVLTGGLNEQFF. CDR3 coding DNA: TGTGCTAGTGGTTTGTCGGTTTTGACAGGGGGTCTCAATGAGCAGTTCTTC.

This clonotype was found a few times. This sequence joins TRBV5-6 and TRBJ1-5, with a tentative D call TRBD1 (5 bases). Germline CDR1 and CDR2: SGHDT and YYEEEE. V was cut by 5 bases and J by 9 bases, with 15 bases left in between. The CDR3 totals 13 residues. The CDR3 spells CASRGGTPGPQHF. CDR3 DNA sequence: TGTGCCAGCAGGGGTGGGACCCCGGGGCCCCAGCATTTT.

This clonotype was counted a single time. The genes are TRBV19 and TRBJ2-1; 7 bases match TRBD2. The CDR3 extends over 14 amino acids. J was trimmed by 0 bases and V by 7 bases; bases with no gene match: 3. Germline CDR1 reads LNHDA; CDR2 reads SQIVND (reference sequence). The CDR3 DNA reads as TGTGCCAGTACGGCTAGCGGCTCCTACAATGAGCAGTTCTTC. Protein product: CASTASGSYNEQFF.

This clonotype was seen a handful of times. The chain combines TRBV6-5 with TRBJ1-2; 7 bases match TRBD1. The CDR3 is made up of 14 amino acids. The V and J ends lost 4 bases and 3 bases, in that order; junction bases with no gene match: 5. Germline V gene lookup returns CDR1 MNHEY and CDR2 SVGAGI. The CDR3 DNA sequence: TGTGCCAGCAGTTCGGACAGGATTTACTATGGCTACACCTTC. Protein sequence: CASSSDRIYYGYTF.

At least ten counts were recorded for this clonotype. CDR3: CASFSPVAGSAEQYF. The CDR3, as DNA: TGTGCCAGCTTTTCTCCGGTAGCGGGTTCGGCCGAGCAGTACTTC. The rearrangement uses TRBV28 and TRBJ2-7; 7 nucleotides match TRBD2. Germline values: CDR1 MDHEN, CDR2 SYDVKM. The CDR3 totals 15 residues. Trimming at V came to 8 bases and at J to 6 bases, leaving 16 bases not matched to a gene.